This passage covers 13 T cell receptor beta chains from one sample sequenced in a study of CD8+CD57+ T cells in acquired aplastic anemia. It was genomic DNA that served as the template for profiling TCR beta VDJ and CDR3. TCRdb processed the reads anew with MiXCR; each CDR3 protein has one entry. Found here are 180,000 or so distinct CDR3 sequences, just over 45% of them singletons; the top ten hold around 2.7%. Input material: sorted CD4+, CD8+, or CD8+CD57+ T cells (not recorded which) from PBMCs. The receptors were sampled from a human donor in good health.

This clonotype has ten or more counts. The chain is built from TRBV11-2 and TRBJ2-2; 13 nucleotides line up with TRBD2. The germline gives CDR1 SGHAT, CDR2 FQNNGV. The CDR3 contains 17 residues. V shed 4 bases, J shed 5 bases, and the junction held 7 bases outside the gene matches. The DNA for the CDR3 is TGTGCCAGCAGCTCGTGGACTAGCGGGAGAGTGACCGGGGAGCTGTTTTTT. Translated, it gives CASSSWTSGRVTGELFF. The full variable domain, rest sourced from reference TRBV11-2 and TRBJ2-2, is EAGVAQSPRYKIIEKRQSVAFWCNPISGHATLYWYQQILGQGPKLLIQFQNNGVVDDSQLPKDRFSAERLKGVDSTLKIQPAKLEDSAVYLCASSSWTSGRVTGELFFGEGSRLTVL.

This clonotype was observed a handful of times. The chain has TRBV11-3 and TRBJ2-4; weak D call: TRBD2 (6 bases). V shed 8 bases and J shed 11 bases, with 22 bases lying between them. Germline V gene sequence: CDR1 SGHNT, CDR2 YENEEA. The CDR3 covers 14 residues. The CDR3: CASSSSRSWEVQYF. The CDR3 DNA is TGTGCCAGCTCTAGCTCACGCTCCTGGGAGGTTCAGTACTTC.

The table lists this clonotype with a few counts. The chain links TRBV28 to TRBJ2-5; possibly TRBD1 or TRBD2 for D (5 bases each). The V end lost 11 bases, the J end lost 5 bases, and 21 bases lay between the germline ends. CDR1 and CDR2 (germline): MDHEN, SYDVKM. This CDR3 is built from 14 residues. In DNA form, the CDR3 reads TGTGCCTCGGGACGGACATCCCACGACGAGACCCAGTACTTC. Translation: CASGRTSHDETQYF.

Concerning this clonotype itself: No conserved phenylalanine or tryptophan is present at the end of the CDR3, so a read error is the likely explanation. V is TRBV10-3 and J is TRBJ2-7, with D tentatively TRBD2 (5 bases). Germline CDR1 is ENHRY and CDR2 is SYGVKD. The CDR3 spans 13 residues. The CDR3 loop reads CAITEDSAYGQYL. CDR3 DNA: TGTGCCATCACTGAGGACTCGGCCTACGGGCAGTACCTC.

The V and J genes are TRBV20-1 and TRBJ2-1, with 7 nucleotides matching TRBD2. This CDR3 is built from 14 residues. J gave up 7 bases and V 3 bases, and 9 bases lay outside the gene matches. From germline, CDR1 is DFQATT and CDR2 SNEGSKA (reference sequence). CDR3 coding DNA: TGCAGTGCTAGTCGGGCTAGCGGAGGGAATGAGCAGTTCTTC. Protein product: CSASRASGGNEQFF.

The rearrangement uses TRBV7-4 and TRBJ2-3; D is unclear. The CDR3 runs to 15 residues. CDR1 and CDR2 (germline): SGHVT, SQSDAQ. V was shortened by 5 bases and J by 2 bases, with 14 bases between the two germline ends. DNA for the CDR3: TGTGCCAGCAGCCCCTCAGGACCGAACACAGATACGCAGTATTTT. Protein product: CASSPSGPNTDTQYF.

The J gene is TRBJ1-1, the V gene TRBV29-1; D is perhaps TRBD1 (5 bases). Germline values: CDR1 SQVTM, CDR2 ANQGSEA. V was trimmed by 4 bases and J by 6 bases, leaving 15 bases between them. There are 13 residues in the CDR3. CDR3 sequence (DNA): TGCAGCGTTGGGGGCGCCACCCGGGCTGAAGCTTTCTTT. This codes for CSVGGATRAEAFF.

The chain carries TRBV6-2 or TRBV6-3 and TRBJ2-7; D gene unclear. V lost 0 bases, J lost 0 bases, and 9 bases lay in between. The CDR3 consists of 15 residues. Germline CDR1 and CDR2: MNHEY and SVGEGT. CDR3 residues: CASSYSRGVSYEQYF. The CDR3 DNA reads as TGTGCCAGCAGTTACTCGCGTGGCGTCTCCTACGAGCAGTACTTC.

This clonotype was seen many times. This chain links TRBV29-1 with TRBJ1-1, with D maybe TRBD1 (6 bases). The CDR3 totals 12 residues. Germline CDR1 SQVTM, CDR2 ANQGSEA. Trimming took 4 bases from V and 5 from J, leaving 11 bases between them. CDR3 residues: CSVGGAGTEAFF. The CDR3 DNA sequence: TGCAGCGTTGGGGGGGCTGGGACTGAAGCTTTCTTT.

The chain uses TRBV3-1 and TRBJ1-1, with unresolved D. The CDR3 totals 14 residues. CDR1 is LGHDT, CDR2 YNNKEL, per germline (reference sequence). The V gene lost 3 bases and the J gene lost 4 bases, with 12 bases spanning the gap. The CDR3 region is CASSHHSASTEAFF. For the CDR3, the DNA is TGTGCCAGCAGCCACCACAGCGCCAGCACTGAAGCTTTCTTT.

J is TRBJ2-7 and V is TRBV19, with D possibly called TRBD1 or TRBD2 (5 bases each). Per the germline V gene, CDR1 is LNHDA and CDR2 is SQIVND (reference sequence). This CDR3 region has 13 residues. Trimming cost V 3 bases and J 1 base, with 7 bases left between them. This CDR3 reads CASSMGPSYEQYF. The DNA of the CDR3 is TGTGCCAGTAGTATGGGACCATCCTACGAGCAGTACTTC.

About this clonotype: A clone one base away is much larger, so this may be a read error. The gene calls are TRBV18 and TRBJ2-5; 9 nucleotides line up with TRBD2. The CDR3 consists of 14 residues. The germline CDR1 and CDR2 sequences are KGHSH and LQKENI. The CDR3 sequence is CASPPTSGQETQYF. CDR3 DNA: TGTGCCAGCCCACCGACTAGCGGACAAGAGACCCAGTACTTC.

This chain links TRBV5-1 with TRBJ2-3, with D uncertain. The CDR3 runs 13 residues. The germline V gene has CDR1 SGHRS and CDR2 YFSETQ. V gave up 4 bases and J gave up 6 bases, with 12 bases separating them. The CDR3 DNA is TGCGCCAGCAGCAGTCTCCCGGTTGATACGCAGTATTTT. Amino acids: CASSSLPVDTQYF.